These T cell receptor beta chains were read from a single sample in a study of blood T cells in healthy people across ages. TCRdb reprocessed the 5' RACE reads with MiXCR, giving one entry per CDR3 protein. The sample shows about 780,000 distinct CDR3 sequences, less than 60% of them seen only once. Sequencing used blood. The origin of the receptors is a man older than 75 in good health. Both conserved end residues are part of each CDR3. D genes are given only for firm matches. Clone size, where shown, is once, few, many, or a class for clones that have expanded.

TRBV29-1,TRBJ2-7,few,TRBD1,TGCAGCGCCGCACAGGGGACCTCGTACAATGAGCAGTACTTC,CSAAQGTSYNEQYF
TRBV27,TRBJ2-7,.,TRBD2,TGTGCCAGCAGTCCGCTCAAGGGAAGCGGGGTAACCTACGAGCAGTACTTC,CASSPLKGSGVTYEQYF
TRBV4-1,TRBJ2-3,.,TRBD2,TGCGCCAGCAGCCCGACACTAGCGGGGGTTTCTAGCACAGATACGCAGTATTTT,CASSPTLAGVSSTDTQYF
TRBV11-2,TRBJ2-1,.,.,TGTGCCAGCAGCTCGGGGTCTGCGGGAACCTACAATGAGCAGTTCTTC,CASSSGSAGTYNEQFF
TRBV28,TRBJ2-7,.,.,TGTGCCAGCAGTCCCCCGAAGGAGGTCGAGCAGTACTTC,CASSPPKEVEQYF
TRBV10-3,TRBJ2-3,.,.,TGTGCCATCAGTTTGGGGCGGGGTACAGATACGCAGTATTTT,CAISLGRGTDTQYF
TRBV14,TRBJ1-1,.,.,TGTGCCAGCAGCCCTCTTAGGCTAGGGACTGAAGCTTTCTTT,CASSPLRLGTEAFF
TRBV7-2,TRBJ2-5,few,TRBD2,TGTGCCAGCAGCTTAGCGACGGCTAGCGGGAGGGAGTGGCAGTACTTC,CASSLATASGREWQYF
TRBV11-2,TRBJ2-7,.,TRBD2,TGTGCCAGCAGCTTAGATCGGACTAGGTCTCACGAGCAGTACTTC,CASSLDRTRSHEQYF
TRBV14,TRBJ2-7,.,.,TGTGCCAGCAGCCCGCTCGGAAGGGTACGAGACTACGAGCAGTACTTC,CASSPLGRVRDYEQYF
TRBV12-3/TRBV12-4,TRBJ2-6,.,TRBD1,TGTGCCAGCAGTTCGAGGGACAGGGAGTTAGCTGGGGCCGACGTCCTGACTTTC,CASSSRDRELAGADVLTF
TRBV10-3,TRBJ2-7,many,.,TGTGCCATCAGTTCGGGACCCTACGAGCAGTACTTC,CAISSGPYEQYF
TRBV28,TRBJ2-5,.,TRBD2,TGTGCCAGCACCCGGACTAGCGGACAAGAGACCCAGTACTTC,CASTRTSGQETQYF
TRBV5-1,TRBJ2-1,few,TRBD2,TGCGCCAGCAGCATCCGCGGGACTAGCACCGAGGAGCAGTTCTTC,CASSIRGTSTEEQFF
TRBV27,TRBJ1-1,.,TRBD1,TGTGCCACCTTTACAGGGGGCCGGACTGAAGCTTTCTTT,CATFTGGRTEAFF
TRBV20-1,TRBJ2-1,.,TRBD2,TGCAGTGCTAGGAAAAGCGGGACTATCTACAATGAGCAGTTCTTC,CSARKSGTIYNEQFF
TRBV6-6,TRBJ2-5,.,TRBD2,TGTGCCAGCAGACCGACTAGCGACGCTGGTGAGACCCAGTACTTC,CASRPTSDAGETQYF
TRBV20-1,TRBJ2-7,.,.,TGCAGTGCTAGCCGAGTTAGGTTCCTCGAGCAGTACTTC,CSASRVRFLEQYF
TRBV20-1,TRBJ2-7,many,.,TGCAGTGCTAGTTTCGGGCACGGAGACTACGAGCAGTACTTC,CSASFGHGDYEQYF
TRBV5-1,TRBJ2-5,few,TRBD2,TGCGCCAGCAGCCTCGGACTAGCGGGAGACGTGATTGAGACCCAGTACTTC,CASSLGLAGDVIETQYF
TRBV20-1,TRBJ1-2,.,TRBD1,TGCAGTGCGTCTCGGAGTCAGGGGGCTGGTGGCTACACCTTC,CSASRSQGAGGYTF
TRBV11-2,TRBJ2-1,.,TRBD1,TGTGCCAGCAGCTTACAAGGACAGGGGTACGCTGAGCAGTTCTTC,CASSLQGQGYAEQFF
TRBV3-1,TRBJ2-1,many,TRBD2,TGTGCCAGCAGCCAAGATCGCGGGAGCTCCTACAATGAGCAGTTCTTC,CASSQDRGSSYNEQFF
TRBV20-1,TRBJ2-5,.,.,TGCAGTGCTGGACACGGGATAGAGACCCAGTACTTC,CSAGHGIETQYF
TRBV27,TRBJ2-3,few,.,TGTGCCAGCAGCCTGTCCGTGGGTGATACGCAGTATTTT,CASSLSVGDTQYF
TRBV3-1,TRBJ2-2,.,.,TGTGCCAGCAGCCAAGGGGATTGGGGCGGGGAGCTGTTTTTT,CASSQGDWGGELFF
TRBV27,TRBJ2-5,many,.,TGTGCCAGCAGTTTAGACCATCAAGAGACCCAGTACTTC,CASSLDHQETQYF
TRBV7-2,TRBJ1-5,.,.,TGTGCCAGCAGCTTGGACACAAATCAGCCCCAGCATTTT,CASSLDTNQPQHF
TRBV12-3/TRBV12-4,TRBJ2-3,.,.,TGTGCCAGCAGTTTTCGACTGACGGATACGCAGTATTTT,CASSFRLTDTQYF
TRBV7-4,TRBJ2-3,.,.,TGTGCCAGATGGTCGATCACCTCCTGCACAGATACGCAGTATTTT,CARWSITSCTDTQYF
TRBV29-1,TRBJ1-1,.,.,TGCAGCGTTGAAGTCACACGTAACACTGAAGCTTTCTTT,CSVEVTRNTEAFF
TRBV20-1,TRBJ1-1,few,.,TGCAGTGCTTTACCTAGGATCGGGGGGCCTACTGAAGCTTTCTTT,CSALPRIGGPTEAFF
TRBV5-1,TRBJ2-1,.,.,TGCGCCAGCAGCTTGGGTTCTTCCCCTAGTGGAGATGAGCAGTTCTTC,CASSLGSSPSGDEQFF
TRBV12-3/TRBV12-4,TRBJ2-1,.,TRBD2,TGTGCCAGCAATCCGGGACTAGCGGGAGGACCGAAACAGTTCTTC,CASNPGLAGGPKQFF
TRBV4-1,TRBJ2-5,.,TRBD2,TGCGCCAGCAGCCAAGGGCTAACTAGCGGGGGTGAGACCCAGTACTTC,CASSQGLTSGGETQYF
TRBV6-6,TRBJ2-7,.,TRBD1,TGTGCCAGCAGACGGGGACAGGGGTCCCACGAGCAGTACTTC,CASRRGQGSHEQYF
TRBV2,TRBJ2-7,once,TRBD2,TGTGCCAGCAGTGTAGGAGCGGGAGTGAATGAGCAGTACTTC,CASSVGAGVNEQYF
TRBV7-9,TRBJ2-5,few,.,TGTGCCAGCAGCTCATGGGCTATAGTAGGGCAGTACTTC,CASSSWAIVGQYF
TRBV18,TRBJ1-1,.,.,TGTGCCAGCTCACCATCGCAGAACACTGAAGCTTTCTTT,CASSPSQNTEAFF
TRBV27,TRBJ2-1,many,TRBD2,TGTGCCAGCAGTTTCTCGGGACTAGCGGATTTCCGGCGGCAGTTCTTC,CASSFSGLADFRRQFF
TRBV27,TRBJ1-2,.,TRBD1,TGTGCCAGCAGTCCCCCCGGGACAGGGGGGTCTGGCTACACCTTC,CASSPPGTGGSGYTF
TRBV3-1,TRBJ2-7,few,TRBD1,TGTGCCAGCAGCCAAGAGTTGGGACAGTACCTCGAGCAGTACTTC,CASSQELGQYLEQYF
TRBV7-2,TRBJ2-7,.,TRBD2,TGTGCCAGCAGCCCAAGTGTGTGGAATAGCGGGAGGCTCTACGAGCAGTACTTC,CASSPSVWNSGRLYEQYF
TRBV28,TRBJ1-5,many,TRBD1,TGTGCCAGTCAGGGGGCGAATCAGCCCCAGCATTTT,CASQGANQPQHF
TRBV28,TRBJ1-1,many,.,TGTGCCAGCAGTTCGGGACTGAACACTGAAGCTTTCTTT,CASSSGLNTEAFF
TRBV20-1,TRBJ2-3,.,.,TGCAGTGCTGACGAGGGAGTTGCAGATACGCAGTATTTT,CSADEGVADTQYF